Each of the 17 T cell receptor beta chains below was sequenced from the same sample in a study of identical twins (dated by TCRdb to 2016 to 2017). The library was obtained by 5' RACE. Data came from an Illumina HiSeq 2000. TCRdb handled the public reads itself, with Q25 trimming in fastp and clone calling in MiXCR, and kept productive beta chains. CDR3 protein sequences are deduplicated, and each keeps its most common genes and DNA. The sample contains approximately 500,000 distinct CDR3 sequences, less than 25% of them found a single time. Over 2.5% of the sample belongs to the ten largest clones. The data were also submitted as part of a second study, on T cells expressing NK-cell markers.

Sequencing input: CD4+ T cells sorted from blood. The receptors come from a woman aged 18-29 years in good health.

The V and J genes are TRBV12-3 or TRBV12-4 and TRBJ1-4, with 7 positions matching TRBD1. Trimming removed 0 bases from V and 11 bases from J; junction bases left unmatched: 3. This CDR3 has 13 amino acids. As DNA, the CDR3 is TGTGCCAGCAGTTTAGCTGGGACAGTTAAACTGTTTTTT. It yields the protein CASSLAGTVKLFF.

The chain has TRBV21-1 and TRBJ2-7; the table's TRBD2 call for D was not verified on the DNA. TRBV21-1 is described as a pseudogene. This CDR3 spans 14 amino acids. The CDR3 DNA reads as TGTGCCAGCACCAGACTAGCGGGGCCCTACGAGCAGTACTTC. Translation: CASTRLAGPYEQYF.

V is TRBV27 and J is TRBJ2-7; D is possibly TRBD1 (6 bases). The CDR3 is 13 residues long. Germline CDR1 and CDR2: MNHEY and SMNVEV (reference sequence). Trimming shortened V by 5 bases and J by 3 bases, and 11 bases separated the two germline ends. CDR3 DNA: TGTGCCAGCAGTACGCGACAGGACTACGAGCAGTACTTC. Its translation is CASSTRQDYEQYF.

There are a few counts of this clonotype. This rearrangement joins TRBV7-2 to TRBJ2-4; D is possibly TRBD2 (6 bases). Germline CDR1 reads SGHTA; CDR2 reads FQGNSA. V was cut by 5 bases and J by 0 bases, with 11 bases left in between. This CDR3 contains 15 residues. CDR3 DNA sequence: TGTGCCAGCAGCGCCGTAGCGGAAGCCAAAAACATTCAGTACTTC. Its protein product is CASSAVAEAKNIQYF.

The chain has TRBV7-9 and TRBJ2-6; D is ambiguous. V was pared by 4 bases and J by 0 bases, with 7 bases between. The CDR3 sequence is 15 residues long. CDR1 is SEHNR, CDR2 FQNEAQ, per germline (reference sequence). The CDR3 nucleotides are TGTGCCAGCAGCTCTAGGCCCTCTGGGGCCAACGTCCTGACTTTC. Protein: CASSSRPSGANVLTF.

In this sample, this clonotype turned up many times. V and J are TRBV12-3 or TRBV12-4 and TRBJ2-5; D may be TRBD1 (6 bases). Trimming took 4 bases from V and 4 from J, leaving 16 bases between them. The CDR3 runs to 15 residues. CDR3 residues: CASSSTGPFLETQYF. Here the CDR3 DNA reads TGTGCCAGCAGTTCGACAGGCCCCTTTTTAGAGACCCAGTACTTC.

The chain combines TRBV20-1 with TRBJ2-1, with D possibly TRBD2 on 7 matching bases. This CDR3 has 14 amino acids. Trimming removed 7 bases from V and 4 bases from J, with 17 bases in between. Germline V gene sequence: CDR1 DFQATT, CDR2 SNEGSKA (reference sequence). The CDR3 DNA is TGCAGTGTAGGGCGGGGGCCCCTTTACAATGAGCAGTTCTTC. It yields the protein CSVGRGPLYNEQFF.

The genes are TRBV6-1 and TRBJ2-1; D call uncertain. The CDR3 covers 11 residues. The V and J ends lost 6 bases and 7 bases respectively, with 7 bases between them. From germline, CDR1 is MNHNS and CDR2 SASEGT. Here the CDR3 DNA reads TGTGCCAGCAGCAGGCAGAATGAGCAGTTCTTC. It specifies CASSRQNEQFF.

The rearrangement links TRBV29-1 to TRBJ2-1; 7 positions match TRBD2. The trim removed 7 bases at V and 0 bases at J, leaving 9 bases unmatched. This CDR3 contains 15 residues. Germline lookup yields CDR1 SQVTM and CDR2 ANQGSEA. CDR3 residues: CSAGGIGSSYNEQFF. The CDR3 DNA follows: TGCAGCGCCGGGGGGATCGGGAGCTCCTACAATGAGCAGTTCTTC.

The chain is built from TRBV7-2 and TRBJ2-3; perhaps TRBD1 as D (7 bases). V gave up 7 bases and J gave up 4 bases, with 15 bases separating them. The CDR3 extends over 14 amino acids. Germline CDR1 is SGHTA and CDR2 is FQGNSA. CDR3 DNA: TGTGCCAGCACCACCCAGGGGGGCGCAGATACGCAGTATTTT. Translating gives CASTTQGGADTQYF.

Written as DNA, the CDR3 is TGTGCCAGCAGTTACGGTCGCGGGGGGAAGCAGTACTTC. Protein: CASSYGRGGKQYF. The chain joins TRBV6-5 to TRBJ2-7; 8 nucleotides line up with TRBD2. The germline V gene encodes CDR1 MNHEY and CDR2 SVGAGI. V lost 2 bases to trimming and J lost 8 bases; unmatched junction nucleotides: 5. This CDR3 region has 13 residues.

The chain is built from TRBV7-3 and TRBJ1-1; weak D call: TRBD1 (6 bases). Trimming pared 5 bases from V and 11 bases from J, leaving 18 bases between. CDR1 and CDR2 (germline): SGHTA, FQGTGA. The CDR3 has 13 residues. CDR3 bases: TGTGCCAGCAGCCCTAACAGGGAGCAAGAGGCTTTCTTT. Translation gives CASSPNREQEAFF. Full variable domain (missing parts from reference TRBV7-3 and TRBJ1-1): GAGVSQTPSNKVTEKGKYVELRCDPISGHTALYWYRQSLGQGPEFLIYFQGTGAADDSGLPNDRFFAVRPEGSVSTLKIQRTERGDSAVYLCASSPNREQEAFFGQGTRLTVV.

The chain combines TRBV5-1 with TRBJ2-3, with D possibly TRBD1 on 5 matching bases. Germline V gene sequence: CDR1 SGHRS, CDR2 YFSETQ. The V gene lost 2 bases and the J gene lost 1 base, with 8 bases spanning the gap. The CDR3 sequence is 14 residues long. CDR3: CASSFEQGTDTQYF. The CDR3 DNA reads TGCGCCAGCAGCTTCGAACAGGGCACAGATACGCAGTATTTT. The entire variable domain, with the rest obtained from reference TRBV5-1 and TRBJ2-3, is as follows: KAGVTQTPRYLIKTRGQQVTLSCSPISGHRSVSWYQQTPGQGLQFLFEYFSETQRNKGNFPGRFSGRQFSNSRSEMNVSTLELGDSALYLCASSFEQGTDTQYFGPGTRLTVL.

There are a few counts of this clonotype. The chain recombines TRBV20-1 with TRBJ1-5; weak D call: TRBD1 (5 bases). The V end lost 6 bases, the J end lost 5 bases, and 14 bases lay between the germline ends. This CDR3 comprises 13 residues. Germline V gene sequence: CDR1 DFQATT, CDR2 SNEGSKA (reference sequence). CDR3: CSAGMGLDQPQHF. CDR3 nucleotide sequence: TGCAGTGCCGGTATGGGGCTTGATCAGCCCCAGCATTTT.

This clonotype was observed a few times. The V gene is TRBV30, the J gene TRBJ2-6; no firm D call. This CDR3 has 12 residues. Germline V gives CDR1 GTSNPN, CDR2 SVGIG (reference sequence). The V end was cut by 4 bases, the J end by 2 bases, with 3 bases between. CDR3 amino acids: CAWTPGANVLTF. CDR3 nucleotides: TGTGCCTGGACCCCTGGGGCCAACGTCCTGACTTTC.

The chain uses TRBV20-1 and TRBJ2-5, with TRBD2 identical over 8 bases. The CDR3 totals 14 residues. Germline assignment: CDR1 DFQATT and CDR2 SNEGSKA (reference sequence). The junction had 8 bases not matched to a gene; V was cut back by 2 bases and J by 6 bases. The CDR3 spells CSARLRGGLKTQYF. The CDR3 region has the DNA TGCAGTGCTAGATTACGGGGGGGCCTAAAGACCCAGTACTTC.

This clonotype was recorded a few times. The rearrangement uses TRBV15 and TRBJ2-1; TRBD2 matches at 7 bases. This CDR3 has 14 residues. Germline assignment: CDR1 LNHNV and CDR2 YYDKDF (reference sequence). V shed 1 base and J 6 bases; nucleotides not matched to a gene: 3. CDR3 sequence (DNA): TGTGCCACCAGCAGAGTAGCGGGCAGCAATGAGCAGTTCTTC. This translates into CATSRVAGSNEQFF.